These 5 T cell receptor beta chains share one sample of origin, sequenced in a study of cytomegalovirus exposure and HLA in healthy donors. PCR primers comprised 60 Vbeta and 13 Jbeta primers. Some clones are missing from TCRdb's copy, which holds only in-frame ones; the method was immunoSEQ multiplex PCR. The sample contains approximately 100,000 clones, around 10% of which appear only once. The sequenced sample consisted of PBMCs. The receptors derive from a man between 50 and 59 years old in good health and CMV-seropositive.

This clone was counted only a few times. V usage is TRBV28 and J usage is TRBJ2-5; 9 bases line up with TRBD2. V dropped 4 bases and J dropped 5; count of bases not matched to a gene: 8. CDR1 MDHEN and CDR2 SYDVKM come from the germline V gene. The CDR3 has 15 amino acids. In nucleotides, the CDR3 is TGTGCCAGCAGTTCCCGGGGTAGCGGGAGCGAGACCCAGTACTTC. Translated: CASSSRGSGSETQYF.

This clone was seen only a few times. V and J are TRBV28 and TRBJ1-5, with D perhaps matching TRBD1 (6 bases). The CDR3 extends over 18 amino acids. The V and J ends lost 4 bases and 5 bases respectively, with 24 bases between them. Germline V gene data show CDR1 as MDHEN and CDR2 as SYDVKM. The CDR3 sequence is CASSSSPDGQSSDQPQHF. DNA of the CDR3: TGTGCCAGCAGTTCGAGCCCAGATGGACAGAGCTCAGATCAGCCCCAGCATTTT.

This clone was seen more than once but under ten times. This chain joins TRBV25-1 and TRBJ2-5, with 7 bases that match TRBD2. J lost 4 bases, V lost 8 bases, and 4 bases had no gene match. Germline CDR1 and CDR2: MGHDK and SYGVNS. This CDR3 is built from 12 residues. The chain's CDR3 is CASGGGRETQYF. CDR3 nucleotides: TGTGCCAGCGGGGGGGGGAGAGAGACCCAGTACTTC. Supplemented by reference TRBV25-1 and TRBJ2-5, the full variable domain reads EADIYQTPRYLVIGTGKKITLECSQTMGHDKMYWYQQDPGMELHLIHYSYGVNSTEKGDLSSESTVSRIRTEHFPLTLESARPSHTSQYLCASGGGRETQYFGPGTRLLVL.

This sequence joins TRBV18 and TRBJ2-7, with D possibly being TRBD1 (5 bases). With 5 bases removed from V and 3 bases from J, the gap between germline ends came to 14 bases. Germline CDR1 reads KGHSH; CDR2 reads LQKENI. The CDR3 runs 14 residues. The CDR3 bases are TGTGCCAGCTCATCCACTACAGGATACTACGAGCAGTACTTC. It yields the protein CASSSTTGYYEQYF.

J is TRBJ2-7 and V is TRBV7-8, with a possible D match to TRBD1 (6 bases). The CDR3 spans 14 residues. V lost 3 bases, J lost 1 base, and 10 bases lay in between. Per the germline V gene, CDR1 is SGHVS and CDR2 is FQNEAQ. The CDR3 is CASSFDRNSYEQYF. The DNA for the CDR3 is TGTGCCAGCAGCTTCGACAGGAATTCCTACGAGCAGTACTTC. The variable domain in full, completed from reference TRBV7-8 and TRBJ2-7, reads GAGVSQSPRYKVAKRGQDVALRCDPISGHVSLFWYQQALGQGPEFLTYFQNEAQLDKSGLPSDRFFAERPEGSVSTLKIQRTQQEDSAVYLCASSFDRNSYEQYFGPGTRLTVT.